This paragraph reports one TCR beta chain. Its antigen remains unidentified. Using immunoSEQ multiplex PCR, the repertoire was profiled, and TCRdb retains in-frame clones only, with some absent. The repertoire holds about 87,000 clones, 85% to 90% seen once, with about a sixth in the top ten. The sample comes from a study of radiotherapy plus CTLA-4 blockade in lung cancer. Study information: Among all patients, 18% showed objective responses, while about 30% had disease control.

In chemo-refractory metastatic non-small-cell lung cancer, patients got ipilimumab CTLA-4 blockade together with focal radiation. Regarding the study as a whole: Peripheral blood showed expansion of tumor-derived TCR clones after radiotherapy and ipilimumab. Reported findings show early blood T cell clone dynamics, with interferon-beta, best predicted response.

V was shortened by 5 bases and J by 2 bases, with 7 bases between the two germline ends. This CDR3 comprises 14 residues. CDR1 and CDR2 from the germline V gene are LNHDA and SQIVND (reference sequence). The source material was peripheral blood, sampled from a patient treated with radiotherapy plus ipilimumab. The V call is TRBV19, the J call TRBJ2-6; D remains unclear. This receptor was taken from a human donor with non-small cell lung cancer that progressed on radiotherapy plus ipilimumab. The CDR3 nucleotides are TGTGCCAGTAGTGAAGTTACTGGGGCCAACGTCCTGACTTTC. It specifies CASSEVTGANVLTF.